One and the same sample provided the 10 T cell receptor beta chains below, sequenced in a study of T-cell reconstitution after alpha-beta-depleted transplantation in children listed by TCRdb under 2016. The library relied on PCR. Sequencing was performed on an Illumina HiSeq 2500. To normalize quantification of the TCRbeta repertoire, the TCR libraries were built with molecular barcoding that relied on unique molecular identifiers. TCRdb itself trimmed the public reads at Q25 with fastp, ran MiXCR and retained productive beta chains. Rows with a matching CDR3 protein are joined into one entry that keeps the most common DNA and genes. This sample has some 500,000 distinct CDR3 sequences in its table, and about 16% of those were observed once. 3.3% of the sample is in the top ten clones. The sample here was PBMCs from the stem cell graft donor, taken from the stem cell graft. These receptors were taken from a human donor who donated a stem cell graft to a child with acute lymphoblastic leukemia.

This clonotype came up a few times. The chain has TRBV20-1 and TRBJ1-2, with D uncertain. The V gene lost 0 bases and the J gene lost 2 bases, with 22 bases spanning the gap. This CDR3 contains 18 residues. CDR1 DFQATT and CDR2 SNEGSKA come from the germline V gene (reference sequence). The CDR3 loop is CSARDPSNNPYRNYGYTF. The CDR3 DNA sequence: TGCAGTGCTAGAGATCCCTCTAACAACCCGTATAGAAACTATGGCTACACCTTC.

The J gene is TRBJ1-1, the V gene TRBV19; D uncertain. Trimming removed 5 bases at V and 2 bases at J, with 6 bases between. This CDR3 comprises 12 residues. In germline, CDR1 is LNHDA, CDR2 SQIVND (reference sequence). This chain's CDR3 is CASSDHNTEAFF. The DNA for the CDR3 is TGTGCCAGTAGTGATCATAACACTGAAGCTTTCTTT.

The chain employs TRBV5-4 and TRBJ2-7, with 7 positions matching TRBD1. The CDR3 consists of 14 residues. Germline V gene data show CDR1 as SGHNT and CDR2 as YYREEE (reference sequence). V lost 4 bases and J lost 5; bases outside the gene matches: 9. Written as DNA, the CDR3 is TGTGCCAGCAGCGCCGACAGGGCATACCACGAGCAGTACTTC. This sequence encodes CASSADRAYHEQYF.

This clonotype was seen just once. The chain recombines TRBV20-1 with TRBJ1-1; D is possibly TRBD1 (6 bases). CDR1 is DFQATT and CDR2 is SNEGSKA in the germline V gene (reference sequence). V lost 3 bases to trimming and J lost 7 bases, with 21 bases between them. This CDR3 contains 15 residues. The CDR3 loop is CSARGSGTGPLEAFF. In DNA form, the CDR3 reads TGCAGTGCTAGGGGGTCCGGTACAGGGCCACTTGAAGCTTTCTTT.

The chain joins TRBV11-2 to TRBJ2-7; TRBD2 matches 14 bases. CDR3 length equals 18 residues. With 5 bases clipped from V and 1 base from J, the junction kept 10 bases outside the gene matches. Germline V gene lookup returns CDR1 SGHAT and CDR2 FQNNGV. CDR3 bases: TGTGCCAGCAGCAGAAGAGGGACTAGCGGGAGACGTTCCTACGAGCAGTACTTC. Translated: CASSRRGTSGRRSYEQYF. The full variable domain, rest sourced from reference TRBV11-2 and TRBJ2-7, is EAGVAQSPRYKIIEKRQSVAFWCNPISGHATLYWYQQILGQGPKLLIQFQNNGVVDDSQLPKDRFSAERLKGVDSTLKIQPAKLEDSAVYLCASSRRGTSGRRSYEQYFGPGTRLTVT.

The V gene is TRBV7-3, the J gene TRBJ1-5; a weak D match, TRBD1 (5 bases). CDR3 size: 13 residues. Germline V gene data show CDR1 as SGHTA and CDR2 as FQGTGA. V was trimmed by 2 bases and J by 7 bases, leaving 9 bases between them. The CDR3 reads CASSLRRGQPQHF. CDR3 in DNA: TGTGCCAGCAGCTTACGAAGGGGACAGCCCCAGCATTTT.

The sample holds a few counts of this clonotype. The CDR3, as DNA: TGCGCCAGCAGCTTGGTGGCGGGCAACCAAGAGACCCAGTACTTC. It encodes CASSLVAGNQETQYF. This rearrangement joins TRBV5-1 to TRBJ2-5, with a weak D call TRBD2 (5 bases). The CDR3 loop spans 15 amino acids. V gave up 0 bases and J gave up 0 bases, with 9 bases separating them. Germline V gives CDR1 SGHRS, CDR2 YFSETQ.

This clonotype was seen a few times. As DNA, the CDR3 is TGCGCCAGCAGCCAAGAGACTTTTCGAAACAATGAGCAGTTCTTC. It yields the protein CASSQETFRNNEQFF. This chain connects TRBV4-1 to TRBJ2-1; D uncertain. Trimming took 0 bases from V and 5 from J, leaving 11 bases between them. There are 15 residues in the CDR3. Looked up from germline, CDR1 is MGHRA and CDR2 is YSYEKL.

CDR3: CASSLELFRETQYF. The DNA for the CDR3 is TGTGCCAGCAGCTTGGAGCTGTTTCGGGAGACCCAGTACTTC. The gene calls are TRBV5-5 and TRBJ2-5; D unclear. V was cut by 0 bases and J by 5 bases, with 11 bases left in between. The CDR3 runs 14 residues. Per the germline V gene, CDR1 is SGHKS and CDR2 is YYEKEE (reference sequence).

The V gene is TRBV12-3 or TRBV12-4, the J gene TRBJ1-5; D is uncertain. The CDR3 sequence is 14 residues long. V lost 6 bases and J lost 0, with 9 bases in between. As DNA, the CDR3 is TGTGCCAGCAGCCCGCAACCTAGCAATCAGCCCCAGCATTTT. Amino acid sequence: CASSPQPSNQPQHF.